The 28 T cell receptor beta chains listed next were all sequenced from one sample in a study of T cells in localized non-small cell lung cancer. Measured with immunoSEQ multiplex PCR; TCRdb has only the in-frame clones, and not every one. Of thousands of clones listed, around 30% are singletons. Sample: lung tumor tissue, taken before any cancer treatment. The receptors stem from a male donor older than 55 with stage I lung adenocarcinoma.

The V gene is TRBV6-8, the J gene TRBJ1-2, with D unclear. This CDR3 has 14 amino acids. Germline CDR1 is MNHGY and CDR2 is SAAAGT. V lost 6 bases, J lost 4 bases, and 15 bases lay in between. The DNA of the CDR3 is TGTGCCAGCAGGGGTACGGGGAAGGGCTATGGCTACACCTTC. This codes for CASRGTGKGYGYTF.

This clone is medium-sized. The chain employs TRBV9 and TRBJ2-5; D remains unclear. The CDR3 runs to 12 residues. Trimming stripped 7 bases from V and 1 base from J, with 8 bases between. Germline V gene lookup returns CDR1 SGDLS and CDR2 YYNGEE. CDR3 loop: CASRRTQETQYF. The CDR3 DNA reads TGTGCCAGCCGAAGAACCCAAGAGACCCAGTACTTC.

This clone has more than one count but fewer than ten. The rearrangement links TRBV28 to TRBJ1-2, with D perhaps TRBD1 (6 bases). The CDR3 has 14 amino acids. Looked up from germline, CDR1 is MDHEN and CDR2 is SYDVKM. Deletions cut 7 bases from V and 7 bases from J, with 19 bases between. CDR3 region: CASTFRGLRGGYTF. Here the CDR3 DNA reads TGTGCCAGCACCTTTCGGGGGCTGCGGGGTGGCTACACCTTC.

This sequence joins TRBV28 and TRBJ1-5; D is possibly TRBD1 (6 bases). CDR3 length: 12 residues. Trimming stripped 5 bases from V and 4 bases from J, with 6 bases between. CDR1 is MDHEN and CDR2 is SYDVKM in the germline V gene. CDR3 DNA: TGTGCCAGCAGTCAGGGGAATCAGCCCCAGCATTTT. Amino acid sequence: CASSQGNQPQHF.

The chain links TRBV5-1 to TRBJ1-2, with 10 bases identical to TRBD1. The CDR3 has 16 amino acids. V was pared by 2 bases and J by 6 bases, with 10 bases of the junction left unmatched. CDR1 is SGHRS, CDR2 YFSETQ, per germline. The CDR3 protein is CASSLTVGTGVDGYTF. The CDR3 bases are TGCGCCAGCAGCTTAACCGTTGGGACAGGGGTGGATGGCTACACCTTC.

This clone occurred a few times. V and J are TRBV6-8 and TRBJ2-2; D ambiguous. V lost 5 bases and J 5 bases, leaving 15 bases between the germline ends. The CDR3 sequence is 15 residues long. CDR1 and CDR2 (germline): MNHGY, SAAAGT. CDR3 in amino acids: CASSPFGSATGELFF. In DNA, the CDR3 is TGTGCCAGCAGTCCATTCGGGTCTGCGACCGGGGAGCTGTTTTTT.

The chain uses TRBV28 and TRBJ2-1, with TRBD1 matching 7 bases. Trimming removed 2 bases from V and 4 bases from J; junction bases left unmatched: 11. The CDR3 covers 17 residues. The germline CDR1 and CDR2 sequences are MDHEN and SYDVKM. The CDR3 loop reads CASSLQTGPTFYNEQFF. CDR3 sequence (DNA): TGTGCCAGCAGTTTACAGACAGGGCCCACTTTTTACAATGAGCAGTTCTTC.

The CDR3 bases are TGTGCCAGCTCACCACCGAACACTGAAGCTTTCTTT. Protein sequence: CASSPPNTEAFF. The chain is built from TRBV18 and TRBJ1-1; unclear D gene. CDR1 and CDR2 (germline): KGHSH, LQKENI. This CDR3 is built from 12 residues. The ends were cut back, 0 bases at V and 1 base at J, with 0 bases in the middle.

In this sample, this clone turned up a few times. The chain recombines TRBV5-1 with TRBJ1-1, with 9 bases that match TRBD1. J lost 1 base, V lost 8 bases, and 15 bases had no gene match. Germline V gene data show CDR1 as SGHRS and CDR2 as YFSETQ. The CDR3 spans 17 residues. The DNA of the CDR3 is TGCGCCAGTCTATCCCGACCTGGGGGACAGGGGAACACTGAAGCTTTCTTT. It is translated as CASLSRPGGQGNTEAFF.

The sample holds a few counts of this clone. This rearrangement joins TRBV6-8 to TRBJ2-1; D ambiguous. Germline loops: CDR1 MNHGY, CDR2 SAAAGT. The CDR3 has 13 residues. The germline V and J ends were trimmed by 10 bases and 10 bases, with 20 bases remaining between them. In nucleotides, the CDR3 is TGTGCCATCACCGTCGACATCGGGCAGGAGCAGTTCTTC. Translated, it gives CAITVDIGQEQFF.

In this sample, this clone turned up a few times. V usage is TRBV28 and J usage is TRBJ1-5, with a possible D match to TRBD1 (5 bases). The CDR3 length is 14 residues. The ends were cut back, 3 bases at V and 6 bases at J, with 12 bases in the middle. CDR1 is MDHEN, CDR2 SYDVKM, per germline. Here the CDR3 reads CASSLRGIPQPQHF. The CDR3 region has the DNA TGTGCCAGCAGTTTGAGGGGAATCCCTCAGCCCCAGCATTTT.

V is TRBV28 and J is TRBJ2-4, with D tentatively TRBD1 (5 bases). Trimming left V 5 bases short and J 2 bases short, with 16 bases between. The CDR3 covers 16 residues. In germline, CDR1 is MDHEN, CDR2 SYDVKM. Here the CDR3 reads CASSPHRIRPKNIQYF. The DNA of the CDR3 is TGTGCCAGCAGTCCCCACAGGATCCGGCCCAAAAACATTCAGTACTTC. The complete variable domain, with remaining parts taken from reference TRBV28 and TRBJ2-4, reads DVKVTQSSRYLVKRTGEKVFLECVQDMDHENMFWYRQDPGLGLRLIYFSYDVKMKEKGDIPEGYSVSREKKERFSLILESASTNQTSMYLCASSPHRIRPKNIQYFGAGTRLSVL.

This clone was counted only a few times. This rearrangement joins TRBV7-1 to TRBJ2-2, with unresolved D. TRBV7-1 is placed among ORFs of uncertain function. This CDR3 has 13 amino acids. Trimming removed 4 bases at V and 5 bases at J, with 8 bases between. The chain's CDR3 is CASSFRGTGELFF. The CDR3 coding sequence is TGTGCCAGCAGCTTCCGAGGAACCGGGGAGCTGTTTTTT.

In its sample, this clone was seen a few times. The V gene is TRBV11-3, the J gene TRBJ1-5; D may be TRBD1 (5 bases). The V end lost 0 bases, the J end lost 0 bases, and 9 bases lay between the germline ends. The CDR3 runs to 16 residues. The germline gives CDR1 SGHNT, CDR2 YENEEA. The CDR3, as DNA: TGTGCCAGCAGCTTAGATGGGGACCTTAGCAATCAGCCCCAGCATTTT. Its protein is CASSLDGDLSNQPQHF.

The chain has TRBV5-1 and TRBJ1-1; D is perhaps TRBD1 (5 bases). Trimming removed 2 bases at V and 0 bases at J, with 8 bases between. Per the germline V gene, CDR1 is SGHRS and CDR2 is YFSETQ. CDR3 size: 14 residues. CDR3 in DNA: TGCGCCAGCAGCTTCTCAGGGTTGAACACTGAAGCTTTCTTT. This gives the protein CASSFSGLNTEAFF.

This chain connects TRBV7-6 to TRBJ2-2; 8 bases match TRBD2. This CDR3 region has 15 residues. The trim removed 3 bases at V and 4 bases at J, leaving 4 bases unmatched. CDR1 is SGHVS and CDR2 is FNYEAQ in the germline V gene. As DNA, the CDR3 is TGTGCCAGCAGCTTGGGACTAGATAGCACCGGGGAGCTGTTTTTT. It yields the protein CASSLGLDSTGELFF. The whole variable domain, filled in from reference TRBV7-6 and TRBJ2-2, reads GAGVSQSPRYKVTKRGQDVALRCDPISGHVSLYWYRQALGQGPEFLTYFNYEAQQDKSGLPNDRFSAERPEGSISTLTIQRTEQRDSAMYRCASSLGLDSTGELFFGEGSRLTVL.

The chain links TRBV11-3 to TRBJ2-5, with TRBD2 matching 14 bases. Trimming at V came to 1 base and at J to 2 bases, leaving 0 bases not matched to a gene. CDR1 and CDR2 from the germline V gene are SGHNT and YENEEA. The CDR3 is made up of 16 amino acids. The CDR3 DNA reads TGTGCCAGCAGCTTAGGGACTAGCGGGGGGCAAGAGACCCAGTACTTC. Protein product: CASSLGTSGGQETQYF.

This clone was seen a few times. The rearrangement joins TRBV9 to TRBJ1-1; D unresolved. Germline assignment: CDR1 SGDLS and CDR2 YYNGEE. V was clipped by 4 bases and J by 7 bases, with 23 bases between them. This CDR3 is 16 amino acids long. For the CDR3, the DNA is TGTGCCAGCAGCCCCGTCACCATTTCCCCGTCGAGTGAAGCTTTCTTT. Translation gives CASSPVTISPSSEAFF.

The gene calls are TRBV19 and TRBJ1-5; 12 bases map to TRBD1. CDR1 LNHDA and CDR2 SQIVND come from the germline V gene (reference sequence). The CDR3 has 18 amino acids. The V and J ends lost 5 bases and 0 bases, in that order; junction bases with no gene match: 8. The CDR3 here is CASSPGTGGFYSNQPQHF. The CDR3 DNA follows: TGTGCCAGTAGTCCAGGGACAGGGGGCTTCTATAGCAATCAGCCCCAGCATTTT. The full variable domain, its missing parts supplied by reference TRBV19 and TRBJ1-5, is DGGITQSPKYLFRKEGQNVTLSCEQNLNHDAMYWYRQDPGQGLRLIYYSQIVNDFQKGDIAEGYSVSREKKESFPLTVTSAQKNPTAFYLCASSPGTGGFYSNQPQHFGDGTRLSIL.

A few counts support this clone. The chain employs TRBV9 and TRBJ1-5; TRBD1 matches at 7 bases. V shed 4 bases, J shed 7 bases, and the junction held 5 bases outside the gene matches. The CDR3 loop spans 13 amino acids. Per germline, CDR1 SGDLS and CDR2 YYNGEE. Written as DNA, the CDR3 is TGTGCCAGCAGCCGGGACAGCCAACAGCCCCAGCATTTT. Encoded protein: CASSRDSQQPQHF.

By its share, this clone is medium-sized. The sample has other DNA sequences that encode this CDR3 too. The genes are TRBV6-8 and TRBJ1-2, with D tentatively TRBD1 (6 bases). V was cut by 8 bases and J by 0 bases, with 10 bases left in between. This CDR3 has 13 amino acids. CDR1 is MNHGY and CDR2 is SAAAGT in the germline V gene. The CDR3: CASRGGSNYGYTF. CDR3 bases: TGTGCCAGCCGTGGGGGCTCTAACTATGGCTACACCTTC.

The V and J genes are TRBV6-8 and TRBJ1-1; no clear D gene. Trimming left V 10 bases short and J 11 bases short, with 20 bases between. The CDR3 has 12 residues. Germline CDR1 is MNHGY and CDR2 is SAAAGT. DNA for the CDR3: TGTGCCACTTCCTTGGACGGGTTGGGGGCTTTCTTT. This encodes CATSLDGLGAFF.

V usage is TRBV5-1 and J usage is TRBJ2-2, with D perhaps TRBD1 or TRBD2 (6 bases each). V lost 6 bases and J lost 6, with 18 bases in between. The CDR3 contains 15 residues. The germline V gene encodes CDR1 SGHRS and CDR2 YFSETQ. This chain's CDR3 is CASTREQGFAGELFF. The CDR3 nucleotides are TGCGCCAGCACTCGGGAGCAGGGGTTCGCCGGGGAGCTGTTTTTT.

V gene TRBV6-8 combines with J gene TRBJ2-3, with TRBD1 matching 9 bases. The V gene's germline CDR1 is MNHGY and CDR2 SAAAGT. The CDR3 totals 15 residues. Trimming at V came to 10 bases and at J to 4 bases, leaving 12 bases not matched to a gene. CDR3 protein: CAIRAGTGLSDTQYF. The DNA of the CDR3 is TGTGCCATCCGGGCCGGGACAGGGCTTTCAGATACGCAGTATTTT.

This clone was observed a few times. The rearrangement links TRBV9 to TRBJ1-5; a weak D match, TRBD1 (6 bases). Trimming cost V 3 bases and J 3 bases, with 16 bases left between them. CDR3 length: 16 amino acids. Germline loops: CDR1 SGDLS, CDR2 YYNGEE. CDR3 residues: CASSEGGDSFNQPQHF. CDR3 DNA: TGTGCCAGCAGCGAGGGGGGCGACAGCTTCAATCAGCCCCAGCATTTT.

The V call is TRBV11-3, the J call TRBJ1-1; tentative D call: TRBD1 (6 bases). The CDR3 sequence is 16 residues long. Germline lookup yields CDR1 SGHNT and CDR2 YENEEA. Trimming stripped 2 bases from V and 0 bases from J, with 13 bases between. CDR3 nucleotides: TGTGCCAGCAGCTTACATCACGGGGGGCTGAACACTGAAGCTTTCTTT. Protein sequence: CASSLHHGGLNTEAFF.

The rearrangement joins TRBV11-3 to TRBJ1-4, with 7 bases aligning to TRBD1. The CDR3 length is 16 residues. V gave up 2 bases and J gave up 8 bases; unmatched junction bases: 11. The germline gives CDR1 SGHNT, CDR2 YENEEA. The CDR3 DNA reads TGTGCCAGCAGCTTATTTCCCTTTGACAGGGAGGAAAAACTGTTTTTT. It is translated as CASSLFPFDREEKLFF.

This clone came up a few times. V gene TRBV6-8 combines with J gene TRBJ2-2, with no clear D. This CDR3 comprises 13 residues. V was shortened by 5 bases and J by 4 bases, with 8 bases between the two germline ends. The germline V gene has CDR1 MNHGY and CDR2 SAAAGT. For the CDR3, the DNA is TGTGCCAGCAGTGAGGTCGGCACCGGGGAGCTGTTTTTT. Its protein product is CASSEVGTGELFF.